The rows below give T cell receptor beta chains drawn from one sample of a study of vaccination and CD4 T cells after COVID-19. The antigens of these receptors remain unknown. A single record per CDR3 protein comes from TCRdb applying MiXCR to the PCR reads. The sample holds about 24,000 distinct CDR3 sequences; around 48% are singletons and the top ten take roughly 6%. The sample was CD4+ T cells from blood, cultured in vitro. The receptors shown here come from a human donor who had recovered from COVID-19. The CDR3 runs from the conserved cysteine through the conserved F or W. A D gene is named only where the DNA matches it firmly. Some rows mark clone size as missing; the rest say once, few, many or name a class of expanded clone.

D	V	J	length	size	DNA	CDR3
NA	TRBV7-2	TRBJ2-7	15	NA	TGTGCCAGCAGCTTAACGTGGCAAAGCTCCTACGAGCAGTACTTC	CASSLTWQSSYEQYF
NA	TRBV7-2	TRBJ1-3	16	NA	TGTGCCAGCAGCTTAGCCCAGCAGGCCTCTGGAAACACCATATATTTT	CASSLAQQASGNTIYF
TRBD2	TRBV11-2	TRBJ2-5	20	NA	TGTGCCAGCAGCTTAGCGCCGGGACTAGCGGGAGGACCATGGCAAGAGACCCAGTACTTC	CASSLAPGLAGGPWQETQYF
TRBD1	TRBV24-1	TRBJ1-5	16	few	TGTGCCACCAGTGATTCCCGGGACAGCAGCAATCAGCCCCAGCATTTT	CATSDSRDSSNQPQHF
TRBD2	TRBV7-2	TRBJ2-1	18	NA	TGTGCCAGCAGCTCACCCATAAGGACTAGCTCTTCTTACAATGAGCAGTTCTTC	CASSSPIRTSSSYNEQFF
TRBD1	TRBV10-2	TRBJ1-6	14	NA	TGCGCCAGCAGAGGGGACAGCAATAATTCACCCCTCCACTTT	CASRGDSNNSPLHF
NA	TRBV27	TRBJ2-5	11	NA	TGTGCCAGCAGTTTGTCAGAGACCCAGTACTTC	CASSLSETQYF
TRBD1	TRBV6-5	TRBJ2-1	15	few	TGTGCCAGCAGTTACGAAGGGGACAGCTACAATGAGCAGTTCTTC	CASSYEGDSYNEQFF
NA	TRBV25-1	TRBJ2-7	16	once	TGTGCCAGCAGTGAATATGGGGGTTGGGTCGCCTACGAGCAGTACTTC	CASSEYGGWVAYEQYF
TRBD2	TRBV10-3	TRBJ2-3	15	NA	TGTGCCATCAGTGTACTAGCGGGAGCGTCAGATACGCAGTATTTT	CAISVLAGASDTQYF
TRBD1	TRBV6-1	TRBJ1-2	15	NA	TGTGCCAGCACGACATCCTCGACAGGGGCGCATGGCTACACCTTC	CASTTSSTGAHGYTF
TRBD1	TRBV6-4	TRBJ2-7	12	few	TGTGCCACCCAGGGCGACAGGGTCGAGCAGTACTTC	CATQGDRVEQYF
TRBD1	TRBV11-2	TRBJ1-5	19	NA	TGTGCCAGCAGCTTCCTACCAGGACAGGGCGGAGGAAACAATCAGCCCCAGCATTTT	CASSFLPGQGGGNNQPQHF
NA	TRBV7-3	TRBJ1-1	12	NA	TGTGCCAGCAGTTCTCCCCCCGCTGAAGCTTTCTTT	CASSSPPAEAFF
NA	TRBV6-5	TRBJ2-1	15	NA	TGTGCCAGCAGTTACGCACTAGGACCTTACAATGAGCAGTTCTTC	CASSYALGPYNEQFF
NA	TRBV19	TRBJ1-5	15	NA	TGTGCCAGCCTTTCAGGTTTCTATAGCAATCAGCCCCAGCATTTT	CASLSGFYSNQPQHF
NA	TRBV6-2/TRBV6-3	TRBJ2-1	12	few	TGTGCCAGCAAAGACCCAACGGGGCGGGAGTTCTTC	CASKDPTGREFF
NA	TRBV12-3/TRBV12-4	TRBJ2-7	15	NA	TGTGCCAGCAGTTTCGCAGGGTCGTCGGGCTACGAGCAGTACTTC	CASSFAGSSGYEQYF
TRBD2	TRBV15	TRBJ2-1	15	few	TGTGCCACCAGCAGACTAGCGGGAGAAATCAATGAGCAGTTCTTC	CATSRLAGEINEQFF
NA	TRBV20-1	TRBJ2-3	15	NA	TGCAGTGCTAAACGGCCAACAAGGGGCACAGATACGCAGTATTTT	CSAKRPTRGTDTQYF
TRBD2	TRBV11-2	TRBJ2-1	16	NA	TGTGCCACCAAAAGCGCACTAGCGAGCGGAAACAATGAGCAGTTCTTC	CATKSALASGNNEQFF
NA	TRBV6-2/TRBV6-3	TRBJ2-7	14	few	TGTGCCAGCAGTTACCTAGCCCTCTCCTACGAGCAGTACTTC	CASSYLALSYEQYF
TRBD1	TRBV7-2	TRBJ2-7	14	few	TGTGCCAGCAGCGGGGGACAGAAAAACTACGAGCAGTACTTC	CASSGGQKNYEQYF
TRBD1	TRBV11-3	TRBJ2-3	14	few	TGTGCCAGCAGCCTGGGACAGGGGGCCGATACGCAGTATTTT	CASSLGQGADTQYF
TRBD1	TRBV20-1	TRBJ2-7	13	NA	TGCAGTATATCCGGGACAGGGGACTACGAGCAGTACTTC	CSISGTGDYEQYF
TRBD1	TRBV7-3	TRBJ2-5	15	NA	TGTGCCAGCAGCTTAACGCCCGACAGGGTAGAGACCCAGTACTTC	CASSLTPDRVETQYF
TRBD2	TRBV20-1	TRBJ2-7	15	few	TGCAGTGCTAGAGATCAGAGACTAGCGGTAGACGAGCAGTACTTC	CSARDQRLAVDEQYF
NA	TRBV6-1	TRBJ2-7	11	NA	TGTGCCAGCACCCTCGGTTACGAGCAGTACTTC	CASTLGYEQYF
NA	TRBV29-1	TRBJ2-7	16	NA	TGCAGCGTTGAGGTTTATGGCAGGGCCACCTCGGGCGAGCAGTACTTC	CSVEVYGRATSGEQYF
TRBD1	TRBV7-3	TRBJ2-2	16	NA	TGTGCCAGCAGCTTATCCCGGGACAGGTCGTTCGGGGAGCTGTTTTTT	CASSLSRDRSFGELFF
NA	TRBV10-2	TRBJ1-6	13	few	TGCGCCAGCAGAGAGATGACCGATTCACCCCTCCACTTT	CASREMTDSPLHF
NA	TRBV10-3	TRBJ1-1	11	NA	TGTGCCATCAAAGAAAACACTGAAGCTTTCTTT	CAIKENTEAFF
NA	TRBV28	TRBJ1-1	15	NA	TGTGCCAGCAGTTTTGATGCAGGAACCTACACTGAAGCTTTCTTT	CASSFDAGTYTEAFF
NA	TRBV24-1	TRBJ2-1	14	NA	TGTGCCACCAGTGATCCTAGAGGCAGCAATGAGCAGTTCTTC	CATSDPRGSNEQFF
NA	TRBV24-1	TRBJ1-2	11	few	TGTGCCACCAGTGACCCCTATGGCTACACCTTC	CATSDPYGYTF
NA	TRBV20-1	TRBJ1-5	14	few	TGCAGTGCTATCGGCAGATATAGCAATCAGCCCCAGCATTTT	CSAIGRYSNQPQHF
TRBD1	TRBV6-1	TRBJ1-2	11	NA	TGTGCCGGGGACAGGGTCGGTGGCTACACCTTC	CAGDRVGGYTF
TRBD2	TRBV20-1	TRBJ2-5	16	few	TGCAGTGCTAGGAGGGGCACTAGCGGGAGGGGAGAGACCCAGTACTTC	CSARRGTSGRGETQYF
TRBD1	TRBV12-3/TRBV12-4	TRBJ1-1	14	NA	TGTGCCAGCAGTTATACAGGGGGGAACACTGAAGCTTTCTTT	CASSYTGGNTEAFF
NA	TRBV6-1	TRBJ2-5	15	few	TGTGCCAGCAGTGAAGCGGGGGGCCGCTACGAGACCCAGTACTTC	CASSEAGGRYETQYF
NA	TRBV29-1	TRBJ1-5	14	NA	TGCAGCGTGAAAACAGGGAATAGCAATCAGCCCCAGCATTTT	CSVKTGNSNQPQHF
NA	TRBV11-3	TRBJ2-1	13	NA	TGTGCCAGCGAGGGGCTAACATACAATGAGCAGTTCTTC	CASEGLTYNEQFF
NA	TRBV20-1	TRBJ1-2	14	NA	NA	CSARDSLVGRGSTF
NA	TRBV7-2	TRBJ1-6	14	NA	TGTGCCAGCAGCTTCACAGGGAAAGATTCACCCCCCCACTTT	CASSFTGKDSPPHF
NA	TRBV20-1	TRBJ1-6	15	NA	TGCAGTGCTAGAGACAGGGTTACCTATAATTCACCCCTCCACTTT	CSARDRVTYNSPLHF
TRBD1	TRBV2	TRBJ2-1	14	NA	TGTGCCAGCAGCTTGGACAGGGGGCTTAGTGAGCAGTTCTTC	CASSLDRGLSEQFF
NA	TRBV7-9	TRBJ1-2	16	NA	TGTGCCAGCAGCTTAGGTGGCCAGGGCACTAACTATGGCTACACCTTC	CASSLGGQGTNYGYTF